This passage covers 9 T cell receptor beta chains from one sample sequenced in a study of blood T cell repertoires in COVID-19. TCRdb's copy holds only in-frame clones and misses some; the assay was immunoSEQ multiplex PCR. The sample shows about 130,000 clones, under 85% of them seen only once. The specimen was peripheral blood. These receptors were collected from a man between 40 and 49 years old with active or convalescent COVID-19.

This chain links TRBV24-1 with TRBJ1-5, with TRBD1 as a possible D gene (5 bases). The germline V gene has CDR1 KGHDR and CDR2 SFDVKD. Trimming left V 1 base short and J 0 bases short, with 21 bases between. The CDR3 spans 20 residues. The CDR3 reads CATSDFRDSYHEVSNQPQHF. The CDR3 DNA reads as TGTGCCACCAGTGATTTCCGCGACAGTTACCACGAAGTTAGCAATCAGCCCCAGCATTTT.

This chain links TRBV27 with TRBJ2-7, with 9 bases that match TRBD1. V lost 5 bases, J lost 0 bases, and 20 bases stayed unmatched. This CDR3 region has 20 residues. Germline CDR1 is MNHEY and CDR2 is SMNVEV (reference sequence). CDR3 amino acids: CASSPFGTGKVSRSSYEQYF. The CDR3, as DNA: TGTGCCAGCAGTCCCTTCGGGACAGGGAAAGTAAGCCGGAGCTCCTACGAGCAGTACTTC.

This clone was found once. The V call is TRBV10-3, the J call TRBJ1-2, with 8 bases aligning to TRBD1. The length of the CDR3 is 13 residues. Germline CDR1 is ENHRY and CDR2 is SYGVKD. Germline trimming cut 6 bases from V and 8 bases from J; bases unmatched to any gene: 8. The CDR3 DNA is TGTGCCATCAGGTTTCAGGGGGCGTGGGGCTACACCTTC. It is translated as CAIRFQGAWGYTF.

The V call is TRBV30, the J call TRBJ1-5; D is uncertain. Germline V gene sequence: CDR1 GTSNPN, CDR2 SVGIG (reference sequence). The CDR3 has 13 amino acids. Trimming took off 0 bases at V and 11 bases at J, with 14 bases between the two ends. The CDR3, as DNA: TGTGCCTGGAGTGTTTCTATTGGTAGCGCCCAGCATTTT. Translation: CAWSVSIGSAQHF.

The CDR3 protein is CASSKDRGQQPQHF. The CDR3 nucleotides are TGTGCCAGCAGTAAAGACAGGGGGCAACAGCCCCAGCATTTT. This chain uses TRBV6-2 or TRBV6-3 with TRBJ1-5; 10 bases line up with TRBD1. Germline CDR1 reads MNHEY; CDR2 reads SVGEGT. V was pared by 5 bases and J by 7 bases, with 5 bases of the junction left unmatched. This CDR3 has 14 residues.

The chain carries TRBV3-1 (or the pseudogene TRBV3-2) and TRBJ2-7; possible D gene TRBD2, 6 bases. Germline CDR1 reads LGHDT; CDR2 reads YNNKEL (reference sequence). Trimming took off 2 bases at V and 4 bases at J, with 9 bases between the two ends. The CDR3 extends over 13 amino acids. CDR3 residues: CASSQLGLYEQYF. The CDR3 coding sequence is TGTGCCAGCAGCCAATTGGGACTGTACGAGCAGTACTTC.

The chain links TRBV6-2 or TRBV6-3 to TRBJ2-3, with D perhaps TRBD2 (6 bases). Trimming shortened V by 6 bases and J by 1 base, and 11 bases separated the two germline ends. CDR3 length: 14 amino acids. Germline values: CDR1 MNHEY, CDR2 SVGEGT. CDR3 sequence: CASSPGLRTDTQYF. In DNA, the CDR3 is TGTGCCAGCAGCCCAGGACTACGCACAGATACGCAGTATTTT.

As DNA, the CDR3 is TGTGCCAGTAGTAGATGGGACAGGGGGATTAGCAATCAGCCCCAGCATTTT. This sequence encodes CASSRWDRGISNQPQHF. The gene calls are TRBV19 and TRBJ1-5; 11 bases align to TRBD1. The CDR3 spans 17 residues. Germline assignment: CDR1 LNHDA and CDR2 SQIVND (reference sequence). V lost 4 bases and J lost 0; bases outside the gene matches: 5.

There are a few counts of this clone. V is TRBV14 and J is TRBJ2-3; D uncertain. Germline CDR1 SGHDN, CDR2 FVKESK. V was clipped by 0 bases and J by 10 bases, with 11 bases between them. The CDR3 covers 13 residues. As DNA, the CDR3 is TGTGCCAGCAGCCAAGATCAGGCCTCTCCGCAGTATTTT. It encodes CASSQDQASPQYF.